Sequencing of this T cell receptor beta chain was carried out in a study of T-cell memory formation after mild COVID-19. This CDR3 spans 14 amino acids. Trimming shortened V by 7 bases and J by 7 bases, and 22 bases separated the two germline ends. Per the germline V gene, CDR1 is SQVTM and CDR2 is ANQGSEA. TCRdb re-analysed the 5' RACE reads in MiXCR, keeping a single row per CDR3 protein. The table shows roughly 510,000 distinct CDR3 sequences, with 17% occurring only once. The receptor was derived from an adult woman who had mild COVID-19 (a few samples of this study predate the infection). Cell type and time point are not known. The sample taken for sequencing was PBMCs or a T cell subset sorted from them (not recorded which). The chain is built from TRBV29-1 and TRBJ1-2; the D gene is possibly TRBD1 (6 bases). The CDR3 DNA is TGCAGCGCTTCGAAGGGGGACGGGCGAACTGGCTACACCTTC. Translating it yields CSASKGDGRTGYTF.